This entry is about one T cell receptor beta chain. J was trimmed by 6 bases and V by 2 bases; bases with no gene match: 11. The CDR3 has 17 residues. Germline loops: CDR1 LNHDA, CDR2 SQIVND (reference sequence). Treatment noted: preoperative locoregional IRX-2 cytokine immunotherapy. Preoperative locoregional IRX-2 cytokine immunotherapy was tested in the phase Ib source study. The data are from a study of preoperative IRX-2 immunotherapy in early breast cancer. Sequenced by immunoSEQ multiplex PCR; TCRdb stores in-frame clones only, minus some. The repertoire has 30,000 or so clones, 80% to 85% of them found once; the top ten carry around 2.7%.

V usage is TRBV19 and J usage is TRBJ2-1, with TRBD2 matching 9 bases. This TCR was recovered from a human donor with breast cancer. The sequences come from lymph node tissue, collected from a patient treated with IRX-2 immunotherapy. CDR3 nucleotides: TGTGCCAGTAGTATATATGGCACTAGCGGGCTGAGCAATGAGCAGTTCTTC. Translated, it gives CASSIYGTSGLSNEQFF. Full variable domain (missing parts from reference TRBV19 and TRBJ2-1): DGGITQSPKYLFRKEGQNVTLSCEQNLNHDAMYWYRQDPGQGLRLIYYSQIVNDFQKGDIAEGYSVSREKKESFPLTVTSAQKNPTAFYLCASSIYGTSGLSNEQFFGPGTRLTVL.